Listed here are 32 T cell receptor beta chains from one sample, sequenced in a study of T cell responses to AZD1222 COVID-19 vaccine. Libraries were prepared by immunoSEQ multiplex PCR; TCRdb keeps only in-frame clonotypes and omits some of them. The table includes 180,000 or so clones, 90% to 95% detected once. Sequencing used peripheral blood, obtained 28 days after the second AZD1222 dose. The origin of the receptors is an adult who received the AZD1222 COVID-19 vaccine.

The V call is TRBV6-5, the J call TRBJ2-7, with TRBD2 matching 12 bases. Germline assignment: CDR1 MNHEY and CDR2 SVGAGI. V dropped 7 bases and J dropped 0; count of bases not matched to a gene: 4. The CDR3 is made up of 15 amino acids. The CDR3 is CASTPTSGSSYEQYF. CDR3 DNA: TGTGCCAGCACCCCGACTAGCGGGAGCTCCTACGAGCAGTACTTC.

The gene calls are TRBV6-5 and TRBJ1-6; a weak D match, TRBD1 (5 bases). This CDR3 is 16 amino acids long. Per germline, CDR1 MNHEY and CDR2 SVGAGI. V was pared by 0 bases and J by 7 bases, with 13 bases between. CDR3 loop: CASSYSGELSNSPLHF. CDR3 bases: TGTGCCAGCAGTTACTCGGGGGAACTTTCGAATTCACCCCTCCACTTT.

The chain combines TRBV19 with TRBJ1-1; unclear D gene. The CDR3 is 13 amino acids. The germline gives CDR1 LNHDA, CDR2 SQIVND (reference sequence). V was trimmed by 5 bases and J by 2 bases, leaving 9 bases between them. As DNA, the CDR3 is TGTGCCAGTAGTCATGGCCTTAACACTGAAGCTTTCTTT. It yields the protein CASSHGLNTEAFF.

The V gene is TRBV5-4, the J gene TRBJ1-1, with 7 nucleotides matching TRBD1. J gave up 4 bases and V 2 bases, and 5 bases lay outside the gene matches. Germline values: CDR1 SGHNT, CDR2 YYREEE (reference sequence). This CDR3 contains 14 residues. The CDR3 DNA is TGTGCCAGCAGCTTACATCAGGGGGTCACTGAAGCTTTCTTT. This sequence encodes CASSLHQGVTEAFF.

The chain combines TRBV11-2 with TRBJ1-6; 9 nucleotides match TRBD1. The CDR3 contains 14 residues. Per the germline V gene, CDR1 is SGHAT and CDR2 is FQNNGV. With 3 bases clipped from V and 7 bases from J, the junction kept 1 base outside the gene matches. The CDR3 nucleotides read TGTGCCAGCAGCTTGGGACAGGGAAATTCACCCCTCCACTTT. Its translation: CASSLGQGNSPLHF.

V usage is TRBV5-6 and J usage is TRBJ1-2, with 8 bases fitting TRBD1. The CDR3 is made up of 17 amino acids. The V segment lost 5 bases and the J segment 0 bases; nucleotides outside the gene matches: 12. The germline CDR1 and CDR2 sequences are SGHDT and YYEEEE. The CDR3 protein is CASRALRGQATNYGYTF. For the CDR3, the DNA is TGTGCCAGCAGAGCGCTGCGGGGACAGGCTACTAACTATGGCTACACCTTC.

The V and J genes are TRBV12-3 or TRBV12-4 and TRBJ2-5; 9 nucleotides line up with TRBD2. This CDR3 is 13 amino acids long. The junction had 3 bases not matched to a gene; V was cut back by 6 bases and J by 4 bases. CDR3 in amino acids: CASRPLAGETQYF. CDR3 sequence (DNA): TGTGCCAGCAGGCCACTAGCGGGAGAGACCCAGTACTTC.

This clone was seen just once. The rearrangement links TRBV12-3 or TRBV12-4 to TRBJ1-2; D uncertain. The CDR3 consists of 13 residues. The V and J ends lost 3 bases and 6 bases respectively, with 11 bases between them. The CDR3 protein is CASSLSQVNGYTF. The CDR3 DNA sequence: TGTGCCAGCAGTTTGTCCCAGGTGAATGGCTACACCTTC.

J is TRBJ1-3 and V is TRBV15; no clear D gene. The germline CDR1 and CDR2 sequences are LNHNV and YYDKDF (reference sequence). V was clipped by 0 bases and J by 4 bases, with 10 bases between them. The CDR3 spans 15 residues. DNA for the CDR3: TGTGCCACCAGCAGAGATCGGGAGGCCGGAAACACCATATATTTT. Translating it yields CATSRDREAGNTIYF. The full variable domain, with the rest looked up from reference TRBV15 and TRBJ1-3, is DAMVIQNPRYQVTQFGKPVTLSCSQTLNHNVMYWYQQKSSQAPKLLFHYYDKDFNNEADTPDNFQSRRPNTSFCFLDIRSPGLGDTAMYLCATSRDREAGNTIYFGEGSWLTVV.

This clone was detected only once. The rearrangement uses TRBV4-1 and TRBJ2-7; D remains ambiguous. The CDR3 sequence is 13 residues long. The germline gives CDR1 MGHRA, CDR2 YSYEKL. V was pared by 0 bases and J by 2 bases, with 5 bases between. The CDR3 spells CASSQEEAYEQYF. Written as DNA, the CDR3 is TGCGCCAGCAGCCAAGAGGAAGCCTACGAGCAGTACTTC.

The chain combines TRBV12-1 with TRBJ1-3; the table calls TRBD1, which could not be checked here. TRBV12-1 is noted as a pseudogene. The CDR3 spans 16 residues. DNA for the CDR3: TGTGCCAGCAGCCCCACGGACAGGGACTCTGGAAACACCATATATTTT. This gives the protein CASSPTDRDSGNTIYF.

The CDR3 is CASSYLQGAFGNTIYF. The DNA of the CDR3 is TGTGCCAGCAGTTACCTACAGGGGGCTTTTGGAAACACCATATATTTT. The chain links TRBV27 to TRBJ1-3, with TRBD1 identical over 9 bases. CDR3 length equals 16 residues. The germline V gene encodes CDR1 MNHEY and CDR2 SMNVEV (reference sequence). The V segment lost 4 bases and the J segment 3 bases; nucleotides outside the gene matches: 7.

Only one count was recorded for this clone. The rearrangement links TRBV28 to TRBJ2-5; D may be TRBD2 (6 bases). From germline, CDR1 is MDHEN and CDR2 SYDVKM. The CDR3 has 14 residues. V was trimmed by 4 bases and J by 5 bases, leaving 14 bases between them. CDR3 amino acids: CASSYWTTQETQYF. The DNA of the CDR3 is TGTGCCAGCAGTTATTGGACTACCCAGGAGACCCAGTACTTC.

The chain employs TRBV7-2 and TRBJ1-2; D uncertain. Germline V lookup: CDR1 SGHTA, CDR2 FQGNSA. With 9 bases removed from V and 8 bases from J, the gap between germline ends came to 31 bases. This CDR3 has 17 residues. The CDR3 DNA is TGTGCCAGTCAGTCCCCTGGTGGTGGTAATGGCGATGGGGGCTACACCTTC. Translating gives CASQSPGGGNGDGGYTF.

V and J are TRBV5-5 and TRBJ2-3; weak D call: TRBD1 (5 bases). This CDR3 is built from 14 residues. The V gene lost 0 bases and the J gene lost 4 bases, with 9 bases spanning the gap. The germline CDR1 and CDR2 sequences are SGHKS and YYEKEE (reference sequence). Written as DNA, the CDR3 is TGTGCCAGCAGCTTGGGTCCAGGGCCAGATACGCAGTATTTT. Translating it yields CASSLGPGPDTQYF.

This sequence joins TRBV6-5 and TRBJ2-6; 7 nucleotides match TRBD1. The CDR3 consists of 14 residues. The ends lost 8 bases at V and 0 bases at J; junction bases unmatched: 1. The germline CDR1 and CDR2 sequences are MNHEY and SVGAGI. CDR3 in amino acids: CASSGGSGANVLTF. The CDR3 nucleotides read TGTGCCAGCTCAGGGGGCTCTGGGGCCAACGTCCTGACTTTC.

The chain uses TRBV19 and TRBJ1-1, with D unresolved. This CDR3 is built from 16 residues. Between the trimmed V and J ends, which lost 7 bases and 2 bases, there was a span of 20 bases. Germline values: CDR1 LNHDA, CDR2 SQIVND (reference sequence). CDR3 in amino acids: CASTPVLAMPNTEAFF. Here the CDR3 DNA reads TGTGCCAGTACCCCGGTGTTAGCGATGCCTAACACTGAAGCTTTCTTT.

The V call is TRBV9, the J call TRBJ2-1, with D maybe TRBD1 (5 bases). Trimming shortened V by 4 bases and J by 0 bases, and 5 bases separated the two germline ends. The CDR3 covers 13 residues. CDR1 SGDLS and CDR2 YYNGEE come from the germline V gene. The CDR3, as DNA: TGTGCCAGCAGCCAGGGCTCCTACAATGAGCAGTTCTTC. It codes for CASSQGSYNEQFF.

The chain couples TRBV30 to TRBJ2-1; no definite D call. The V end lost 4 bases, the J end lost 0 bases, and 19 bases lay between the germline ends. The CDR3 runs to 17 residues. Per germline, CDR1 GTSNPN and CDR2 SVGIG (reference sequence). CDR3 coding DNA: TGTGCCTGGAAAGGGATCTTATCTGGGGACTCCTACAATGAGCAGTTCTTC. Translated: CAWKGILSGDSYNEQFF.

The V and J genes are TRBV7-3 and TRBJ2-2; 9 positions match TRBD1. Per germline, CDR1 SGHTA and CDR2 FQGTGA. With 3 bases clipped from V and 5 bases from J, the junction kept 4 bases outside the gene matches. The length of the CDR3 is 15 residues. The CDR3 region is CASSLGTGTTGELFF. In DNA form, the CDR3 reads TGTGCCAGCAGCTTGGGGACAGGGACGACCGGGGAGCTGTTTTTT.

CDR3 coding DNA: TGTGCCAGCAGCCCCCCCTTGGCAGGCGCCTATGGCTACACCTTC. Translating gives CASSPPLAGAYGYTF. V gene TRBV5-4 combines with J gene TRBJ1-2, with unresolved D. Deletions cut 4 bases from V and 4 bases from J, with 17 bases between. The CDR3 is 15 residues long. Germline lookup yields CDR1 SGHNT and CDR2 YYREEE (reference sequence). The entire variable domain, with the rest obtained from reference TRBV5-4 and TRBJ1-2, is as follows: ETGVTQSPTHLIKTRGQQVTLRCSSQSGHNTVSWYQQALGQGPQFIFQYYREEENGRGNFPPRFSGLQFPNYSSELNVNALELDDSALYLCASSPPLAGAYGYTFGSGTRLTVV.

The gene calls are TRBV5-8 and TRBJ2-7, with D perhaps given as TRBD1 or TRBD2 (6 bases each). This CDR3 is 15 amino acids long. CDR1 SGHTS and CDR2 YDEGEE come from the germline V gene. The ends were cut back, 0 bases at V and 5 bases at J, with 15 bases in the middle. This CDR3 is CASSLAGRGRHEQYF. CDR3 DNA: TGTGCCAGCAGCTTGGCCGGCCGGGGGCGCCACGAGCAGTACTTC.

The chain combines TRBV6-1 with TRBJ1-2; D is perhaps TRBD1 (6 bases). Germline V gives CDR1 MNHNS, CDR2 SASEGT. The germline V and J ends were trimmed by 4 bases and 0 bases, with 15 bases remaining between them. The CDR3 totals 16 residues. In nucleotides, the CDR3 is TGTGCCAGCAGTGTCGAAGGACAGTTATCTAACTATGGCTACACCTTC. Protein sequence: CASSVEGQLSNYGYTF.

The chain recombines TRBV9 with TRBJ1-1, with D possibly matching TRBD1 (5 bases). Deletions cut 4 bases from V and 0 bases from J, with 13 bases between. The germline V gene encodes CDR1 SGDLS and CDR2 YYNGEE. CDR3 size: 15 residues. CDR3 residues: CASSPRGGMNTEAFF. As DNA, the CDR3 is TGTGCCAGCAGCCCCCGGGGGGGGATGAACACTGAAGCTTTCTTT.

This sequence joins TRBV14 and TRBJ2-1; D might be TRBD2 (5 bases). The CDR3 length is 13 residues. Trimming stripped 1 base from V and 10 bases from J, with 11 bases between. The germline CDR1 and CDR2 sequences are SGHDN and FVKESK. CDR3 loop: CASSQAGRGEQFF. In DNA, the CDR3 is TGTGCCAGCAGCCAAGCCGGACGAGGGGAGCAGTTCTTC.

CDR3 bases: TGTGCCAGCACCCTTATGGGTAGCTCCTACAATGAGCAGTTCTTC. Protein: CASTLMGSSYNEQFF. V gene TRBV3-1 (or the pseudogene TRBV3-2) combines with J gene TRBJ2-1; D gene ambiguous. Germline loops: CDR1 LGHDT, CDR2 YNNKEL (reference sequence). This CDR3 is 15 amino acids long. Trimming took 7 bases from V and 0 from J, leaving 13 bases between them.

This chain links TRBV2 with TRBJ1-2, with D unresolved. The V gene lost 6 bases and the J gene lost 0 bases, with 11 bases spanning the gap. This CDR3 is 14 amino acids long. Per the germline V gene, CDR1 is SNHLY and CDR2 is FYNNEI. CDR3 nucleotides: TGTGCCAGCAGACTCACAGAAGCTAACTATGGCTACACCTTC. Its translation: CASRLTEANYGYTF.

This clone occurred a few times. This chain connects TRBV6-1 to TRBJ2-2; unclear D gene. The germline V gene has CDR1 MNHNS and CDR2 SASEGT. The CDR3 is made up of 13 amino acids. The V end lost 1 base, the J end lost 9 bases, and 9 bases lay between the germline ends. The CDR3 loop is CASSEGEQRELFF. In DNA form, the CDR3 reads TGTGCCAGCAGTGAAGGGGAACAGAGGGAGCTGTTTTTT.

This clone has a handful of counts. V is TRBV19 and J is TRBJ2-7, with 7 bases identical to TRBD1. The CDR3 has 14 amino acids. Germline CDR1 reads LNHDA; CDR2 reads SQIVND (reference sequence). The V gene end was trimmed by 0 bases and the J gene end by 2 bases; junction bases not matched to a gene: 1. The CDR3 region has the DNA TGTGCCAGTAGTATAGACGACAGGGCCTACGAGCAGTACTTC. This encodes CASSIDDRAYEQYF.

The chain couples TRBV7-2 to TRBJ2-3, with D tentatively TRBD2 (5 bases). Trimming left V 4 bases short and J 0 bases short, with 14 bases between. This CDR3 is built from 16 residues. Germline loops: CDR1 SGHTA, CDR2 FQGNSA. The CDR3 DNA follows: TGTGCCAGCAGCTACCAACTAGGACGGAGCACAGATACGCAGTATTTT. This encodes CASSYQLGRSTDTQYF.

The rearrangement joins TRBV9 to TRBJ2-3; 8 bases map to TRBD2. Looked up from germline, CDR1 is SGDLS and CDR2 is YYNGEE. The CDR3 contains 17 residues. V trimming: 0 bases; J trimming: 6 bases; junction bases outside the gene matches: 12. The CDR3 spells CASSVDPLAGGGDTQYF. CDR3 coding DNA: TGTGCCAGCAGCGTAGATCCCCTGGCGGGAGGTGGGGATACGCAGTATTTT.

The J gene is TRBJ2-1, the V gene TRBV30; D is unresolved. The germline V gene has CDR1 GTSNPN and CDR2 SVGIG (reference sequence). This CDR3 has 14 residues. The V gene lost 0 bases and the J gene lost 8 bases, with 14 bases spanning the gap. The CDR3 loop reads CAWSVRGAGYEQFF. CDR3 DNA sequence: TGTGCCTGGAGTGTACGCGGCGCTGGCTATGAGCAGTTCTTC.